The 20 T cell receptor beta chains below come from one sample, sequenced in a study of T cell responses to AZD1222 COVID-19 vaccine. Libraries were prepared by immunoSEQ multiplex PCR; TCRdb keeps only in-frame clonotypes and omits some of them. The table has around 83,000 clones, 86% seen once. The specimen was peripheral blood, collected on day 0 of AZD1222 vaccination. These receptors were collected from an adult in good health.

Here the CDR3 reads CASSDVGGSADTQYF. DNA of the CDR3: TGTGCCAGCAGTGACGTAGGGGGCAGCGCAGATACGCAGTATTTT. This chain links TRBV2 with TRBJ2-3, with 7 bases that match TRBD1. Germline CDR1 is SNHLY and CDR2 is FYNNEI. The CDR3 is 15 residues long. V lost 3 bases to trimming and J lost 4 bases; unmatched junction nucleotides: 7.

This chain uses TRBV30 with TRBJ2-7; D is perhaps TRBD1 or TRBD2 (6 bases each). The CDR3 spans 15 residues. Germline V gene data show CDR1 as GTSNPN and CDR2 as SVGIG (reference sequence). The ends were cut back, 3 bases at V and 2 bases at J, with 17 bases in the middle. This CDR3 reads CAWRHTGGPTYEQYF. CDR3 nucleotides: TGTGCCTGGAGACATACTGGGGGGCCAACCTACGAGCAGTACTTC.

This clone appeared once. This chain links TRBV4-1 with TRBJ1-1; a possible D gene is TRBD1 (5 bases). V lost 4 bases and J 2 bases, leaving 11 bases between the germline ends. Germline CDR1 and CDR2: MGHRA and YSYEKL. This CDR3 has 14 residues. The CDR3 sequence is CASSPRTLNTEAFF. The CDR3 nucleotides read TGCGCCAGCAGCCCGAGGACACTTAACACTGAAGCTTTCTTT.

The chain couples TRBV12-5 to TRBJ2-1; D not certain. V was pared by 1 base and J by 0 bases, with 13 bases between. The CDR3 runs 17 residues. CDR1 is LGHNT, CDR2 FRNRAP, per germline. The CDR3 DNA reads TGTGCTAGTGGTTTGGCCAAAGCCTCCGGCTCCTACAATGAGCAGTTCTTC. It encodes CASGLAKASGSYNEQFF. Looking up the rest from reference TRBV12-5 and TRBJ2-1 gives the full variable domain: DARVTQTPRHKVTEMGQEVTMRCQPILGHNTVFWYRQTMMQGLELLAYFRNRAPLDDSGMPKDRFSAEMPDATLATLKIQPSEPRDSAVYFCASGLAKASGSYNEQFFGPGTRLTVL.

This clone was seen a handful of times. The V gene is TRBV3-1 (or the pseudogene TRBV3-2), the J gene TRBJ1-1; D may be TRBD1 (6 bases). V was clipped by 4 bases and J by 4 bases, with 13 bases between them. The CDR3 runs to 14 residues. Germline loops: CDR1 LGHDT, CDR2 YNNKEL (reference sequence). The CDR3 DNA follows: TGTGCCAGCAGCCTTGAGGGGGGGGCCACTGAAGCTTTCTTT. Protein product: CASSLEGGATEAFF.

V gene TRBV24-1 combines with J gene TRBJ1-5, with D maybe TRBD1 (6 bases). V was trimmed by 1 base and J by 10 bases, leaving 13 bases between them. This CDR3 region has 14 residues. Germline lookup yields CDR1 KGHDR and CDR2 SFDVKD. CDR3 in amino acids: CATSDLKGVGPQHF. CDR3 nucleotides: TGTGCCACCAGTGATTTAAAGGGGGTCGGACCCCAGCATTTT.

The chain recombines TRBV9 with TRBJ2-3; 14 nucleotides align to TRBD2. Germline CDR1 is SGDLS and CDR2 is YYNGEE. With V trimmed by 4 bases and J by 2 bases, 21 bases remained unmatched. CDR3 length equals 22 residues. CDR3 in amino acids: CASSSTSGRAFGLGLNTDTQYF. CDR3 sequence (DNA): TGTGCCAGCAGCTCGACTAGCGGGAGGGCCTTTGGATTGGGCTTAAACACAGATACGCAGTATTTT.

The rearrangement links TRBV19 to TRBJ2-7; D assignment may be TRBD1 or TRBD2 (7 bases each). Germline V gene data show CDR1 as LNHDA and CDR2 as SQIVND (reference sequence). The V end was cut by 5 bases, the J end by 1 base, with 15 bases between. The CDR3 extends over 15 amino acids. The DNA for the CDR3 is TGTGCCAGTAGTCGAGACAGGGAGGGATCCTACGAGCAGTACTTC. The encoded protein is CASSRDREGSYEQYF.

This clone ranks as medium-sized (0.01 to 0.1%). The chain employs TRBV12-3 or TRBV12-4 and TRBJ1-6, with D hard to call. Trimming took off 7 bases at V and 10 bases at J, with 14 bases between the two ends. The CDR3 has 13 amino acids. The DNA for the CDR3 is TGTGCCAGCACTGCGGTACCGAGATCACCCCTCCACTTT. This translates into CASTAVPRSPLHF.

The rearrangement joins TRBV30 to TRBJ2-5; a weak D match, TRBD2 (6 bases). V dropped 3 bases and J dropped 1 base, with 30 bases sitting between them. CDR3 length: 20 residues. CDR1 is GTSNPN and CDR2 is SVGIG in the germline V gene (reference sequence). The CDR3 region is CAWSGWGKASDPGVQETQYF. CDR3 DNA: TGTGCCTGGAGCGGATGGGGTAAAGCATCGGACCCGGGGGTCCAAGAGACCCAGTACTTC.

In DNA, the CDR3 is TGTGCCAGCAGCCACTCCGGGACAGTTATTTACGAGCAGTACTTC. Translated, it gives CASSHSGTVIYEQYF. V is TRBV3-1 (or the pseudogene TRBV3-2) and J is TRBJ2-7; 7 bases align to TRBD1. The CDR3 totals 15 residues. In germline, CDR1 is LGHDT, CDR2 YNNKEL (reference sequence). V lost 3 bases, J lost 4 bases, and 9 bases stayed unmatched.

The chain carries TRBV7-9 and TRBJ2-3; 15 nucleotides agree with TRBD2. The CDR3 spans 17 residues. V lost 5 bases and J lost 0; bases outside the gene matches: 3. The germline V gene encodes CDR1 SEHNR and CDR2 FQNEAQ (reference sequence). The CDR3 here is CASSGGLAGGSTDTQYF. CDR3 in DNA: TGTGCCAGCAGCGGCGGACTAGCGGGAGGGAGCACAGATACGCAGTATTTT. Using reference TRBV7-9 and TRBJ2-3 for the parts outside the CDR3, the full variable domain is DTGVSQNPRHKITKRGQNVTFRCDPISEHNRLYWYRQTLGQGPEFLTYFQNEAQLEKSRLLSDRFSAERPKGSFSTLEIQRTEQGDSAMYLCASSGGLAGGSTDTQYFGPGTRLTVL.

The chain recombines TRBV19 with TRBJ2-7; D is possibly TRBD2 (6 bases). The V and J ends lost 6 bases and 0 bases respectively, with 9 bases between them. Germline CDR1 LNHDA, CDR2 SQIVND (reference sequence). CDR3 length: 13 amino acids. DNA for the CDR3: TGTGCCAGTAGAGCGGGTACCTCCTACGAGCAGTACTTC. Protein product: CASRAGTSYEQYF.

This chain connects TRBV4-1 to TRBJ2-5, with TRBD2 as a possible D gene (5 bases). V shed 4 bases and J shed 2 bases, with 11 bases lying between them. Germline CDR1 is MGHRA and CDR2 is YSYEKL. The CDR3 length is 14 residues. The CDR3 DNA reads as TGCGCCAGCAGCCCTACTGGGAGTCAAGAGACCCAGTACTTC. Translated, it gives CASSPTGSQETQYF.

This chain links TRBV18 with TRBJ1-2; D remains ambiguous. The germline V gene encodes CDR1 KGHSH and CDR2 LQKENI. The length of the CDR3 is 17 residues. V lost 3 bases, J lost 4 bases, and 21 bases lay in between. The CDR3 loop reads CASSPPPTSQGFYGYTF. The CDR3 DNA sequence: TGTGCCAGCTCACCGCCTCCTACAAGTCAAGGGTTCTATGGCTACACCTTC.

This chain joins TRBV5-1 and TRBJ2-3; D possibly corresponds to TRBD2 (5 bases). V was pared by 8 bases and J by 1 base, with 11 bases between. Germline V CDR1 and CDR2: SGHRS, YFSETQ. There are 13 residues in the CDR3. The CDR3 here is CASSPGGTDTQYF. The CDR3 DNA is TGCGCCAGTTCCCCCGGGGGCACAGATACGCAGTATTTT.

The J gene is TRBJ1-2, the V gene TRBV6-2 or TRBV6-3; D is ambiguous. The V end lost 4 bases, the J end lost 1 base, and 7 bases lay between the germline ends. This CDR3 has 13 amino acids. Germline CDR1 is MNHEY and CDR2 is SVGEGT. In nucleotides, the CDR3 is TGTGCCAGCAGTTGGCAGAATAACTATGGCTACACCTTC. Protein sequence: CASSWQNNYGYTF.

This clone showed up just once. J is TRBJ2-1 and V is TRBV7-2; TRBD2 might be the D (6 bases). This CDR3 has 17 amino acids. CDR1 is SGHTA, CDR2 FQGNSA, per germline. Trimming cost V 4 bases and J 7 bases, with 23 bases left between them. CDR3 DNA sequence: TGTGCCAGCAGCTGGGAGGAGGTGGGACCAGGAAATAATGAGCAGTTCTTC. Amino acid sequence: CASSWEEVGPGNNEQFF.

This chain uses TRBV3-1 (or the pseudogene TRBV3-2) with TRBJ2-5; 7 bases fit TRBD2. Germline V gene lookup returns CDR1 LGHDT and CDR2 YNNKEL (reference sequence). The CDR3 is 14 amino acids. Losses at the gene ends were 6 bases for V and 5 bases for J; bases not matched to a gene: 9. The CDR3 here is CASRPGGRFETQYF. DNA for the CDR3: TGTGCCAGCAGACCGGGGGGACGGTTCGAGACCCAGTACTTC.

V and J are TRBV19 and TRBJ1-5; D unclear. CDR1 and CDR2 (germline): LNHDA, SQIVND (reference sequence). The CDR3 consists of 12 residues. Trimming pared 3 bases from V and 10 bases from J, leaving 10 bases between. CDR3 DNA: TGTGCCAGTAGTATTCGAGACACCCCCCAGCATTTT. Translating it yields CASSIRDTPQHF. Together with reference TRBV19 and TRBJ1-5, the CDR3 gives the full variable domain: DGGITQSPKYLFRKEGQNVTLSCEQNLNHDAMYWYRQDPGQGLRLIYYSQIVNDFQKGDIAEGYSVSREKKESFPLTVTSAQKNPTAFYLCASSIRDTPQHFGDGTRLSIL.